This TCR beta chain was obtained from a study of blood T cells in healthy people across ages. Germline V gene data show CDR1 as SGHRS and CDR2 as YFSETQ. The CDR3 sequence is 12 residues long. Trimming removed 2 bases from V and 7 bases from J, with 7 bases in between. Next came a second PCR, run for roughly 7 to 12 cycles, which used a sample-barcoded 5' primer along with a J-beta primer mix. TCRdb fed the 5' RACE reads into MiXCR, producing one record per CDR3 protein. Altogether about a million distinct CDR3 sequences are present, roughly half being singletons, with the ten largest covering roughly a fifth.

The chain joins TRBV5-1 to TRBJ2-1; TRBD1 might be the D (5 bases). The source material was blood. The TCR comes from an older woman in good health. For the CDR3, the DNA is TGCGCCAGCAGCTTCAGGGAAAATGAGCAGTTCTTC. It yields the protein CASSFRENEQFF.